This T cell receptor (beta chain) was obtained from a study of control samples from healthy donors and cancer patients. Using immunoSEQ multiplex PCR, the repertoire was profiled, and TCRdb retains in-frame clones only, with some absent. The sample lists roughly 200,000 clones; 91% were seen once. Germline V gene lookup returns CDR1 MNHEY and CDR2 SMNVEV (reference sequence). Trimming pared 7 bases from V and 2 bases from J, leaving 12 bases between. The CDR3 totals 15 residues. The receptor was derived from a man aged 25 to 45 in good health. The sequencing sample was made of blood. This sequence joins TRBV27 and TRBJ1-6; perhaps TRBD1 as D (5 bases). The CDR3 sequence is CASIRTGAYNSPLHF. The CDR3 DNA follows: TGTGCCAGCATTAGGACGGGGGCCTATAATTCACCCCTCCACTTT.